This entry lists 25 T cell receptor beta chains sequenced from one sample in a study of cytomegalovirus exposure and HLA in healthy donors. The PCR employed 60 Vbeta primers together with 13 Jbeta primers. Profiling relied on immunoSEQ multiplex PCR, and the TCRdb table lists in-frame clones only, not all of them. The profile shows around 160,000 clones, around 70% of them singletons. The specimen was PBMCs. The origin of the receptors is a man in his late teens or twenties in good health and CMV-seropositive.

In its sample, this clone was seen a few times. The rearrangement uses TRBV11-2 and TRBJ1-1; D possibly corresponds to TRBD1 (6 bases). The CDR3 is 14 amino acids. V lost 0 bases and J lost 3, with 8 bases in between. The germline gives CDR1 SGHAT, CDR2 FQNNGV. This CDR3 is CASSLDGQYTEAFF. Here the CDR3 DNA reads TGTGCCAGCAGCTTAGATGGACAGTACACTGAAGCTTTCTTT.

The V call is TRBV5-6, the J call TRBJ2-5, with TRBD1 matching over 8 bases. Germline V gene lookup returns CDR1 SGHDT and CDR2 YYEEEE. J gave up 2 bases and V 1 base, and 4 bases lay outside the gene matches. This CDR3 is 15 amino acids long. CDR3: CASSLWGTGQETQYF. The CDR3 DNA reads TGTGCCAGCAGCTTGTGGGGGACAGGTCAAGAGACCCAGTACTTC.

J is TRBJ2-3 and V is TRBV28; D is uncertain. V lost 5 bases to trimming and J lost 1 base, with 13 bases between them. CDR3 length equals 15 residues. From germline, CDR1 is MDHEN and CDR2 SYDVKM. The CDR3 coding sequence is TGTGCCAGCAGTCCGCGGAACGGAGGCACAGATACGCAGTATTTT. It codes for CASSPRNGGTDTQYF.

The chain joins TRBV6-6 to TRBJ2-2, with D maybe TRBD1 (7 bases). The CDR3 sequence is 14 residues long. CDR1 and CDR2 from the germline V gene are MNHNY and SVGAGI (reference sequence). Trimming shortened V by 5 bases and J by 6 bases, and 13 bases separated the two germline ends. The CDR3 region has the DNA TGTGCCAGCAGTCATCAGGGGGGCTCCGGGGAGCTGTTTTTT. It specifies CASSHQGGSGELFF.

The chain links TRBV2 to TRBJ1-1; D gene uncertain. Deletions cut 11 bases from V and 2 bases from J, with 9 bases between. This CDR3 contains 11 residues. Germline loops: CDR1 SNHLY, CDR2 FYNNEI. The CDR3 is CAVEENTEAFF. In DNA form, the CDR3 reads TGTGCCGTAGAGGAAAACACTGAAGCTTTCTTT.

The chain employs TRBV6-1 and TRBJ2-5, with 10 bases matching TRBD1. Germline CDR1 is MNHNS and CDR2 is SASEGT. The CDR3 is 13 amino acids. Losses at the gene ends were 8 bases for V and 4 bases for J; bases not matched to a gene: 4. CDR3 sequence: CASRRDRGETQYF. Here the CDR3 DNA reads TGTGCCAGCCGACGGGACAGGGGAGAGACCCAGTACTTC.

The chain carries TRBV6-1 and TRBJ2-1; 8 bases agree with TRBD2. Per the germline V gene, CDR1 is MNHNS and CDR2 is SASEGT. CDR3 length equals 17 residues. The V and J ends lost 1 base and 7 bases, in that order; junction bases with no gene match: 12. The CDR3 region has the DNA TGTGCCAGCAGTGAAGGGGGGCGAGGCGGGAGGTGGAATGAGCAGTTCTTC. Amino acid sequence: CASSEGGRGGRWNEQFF.

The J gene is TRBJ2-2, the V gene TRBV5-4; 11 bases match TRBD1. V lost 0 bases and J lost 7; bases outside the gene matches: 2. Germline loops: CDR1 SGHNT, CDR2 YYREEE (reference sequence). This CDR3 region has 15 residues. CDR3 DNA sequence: TGTGCCAGCAGCTTGGGGGACAGGGGGGTCGGGGAGCTGTTTTTT. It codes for CASSLGDRGVGELFF.

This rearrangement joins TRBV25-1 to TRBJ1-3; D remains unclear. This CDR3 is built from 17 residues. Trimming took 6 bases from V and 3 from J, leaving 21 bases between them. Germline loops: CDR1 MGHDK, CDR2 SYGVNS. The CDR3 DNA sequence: TGTGCCAGCAGCTCGACAAATTTCGGGAGGGATGGAAACACCATATATTTT. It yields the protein CASSSTNFGRDGNTIYF.

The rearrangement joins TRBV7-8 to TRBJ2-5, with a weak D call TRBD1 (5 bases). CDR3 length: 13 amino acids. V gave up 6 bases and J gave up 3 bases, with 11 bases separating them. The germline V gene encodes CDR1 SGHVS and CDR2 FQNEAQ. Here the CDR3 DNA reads TGTGCCAGCAGGAAAAGGGGCGAAGAGACCCAGTACTTC. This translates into CASRKRGEETQYF.

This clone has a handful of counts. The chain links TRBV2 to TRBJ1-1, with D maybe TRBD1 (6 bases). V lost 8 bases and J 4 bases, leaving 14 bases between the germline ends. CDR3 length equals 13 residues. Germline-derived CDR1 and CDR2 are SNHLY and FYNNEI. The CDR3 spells CASHRDFGTEAFF. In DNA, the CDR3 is TGTGCCAGCCACAGGGATTTTGGCACTGAAGCTTTCTTT.

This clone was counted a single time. Here the CDR3 reads CASSITGDGNQPQHF. The CDR3 DNA reads TGTGCCAGTAGTATAACAGGGGACGGCAATCAGCCCCAGCATTTT. V usage is TRBV19 and J usage is TRBJ1-5; 7 bases are a match to TRBD1. From germline, CDR1 is LNHDA and CDR2 SQIVND (reference sequence). Losses at the gene ends were 2 bases for V and 2 bases for J; bases not matched to a gene: 3. The CDR3 is 15 residues long.

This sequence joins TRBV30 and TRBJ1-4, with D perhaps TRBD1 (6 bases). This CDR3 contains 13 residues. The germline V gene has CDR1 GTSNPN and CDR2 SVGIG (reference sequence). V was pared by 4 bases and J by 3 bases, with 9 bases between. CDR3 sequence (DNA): TGTGCCTGGACAGGGGTATCTAATGAAAAACTGTTTTTT. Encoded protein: CAWTGVSNEKLFF. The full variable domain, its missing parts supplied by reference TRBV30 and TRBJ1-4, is SQTIHQWPATLVQPVGSPLSLECTVEGTSNPNLYWYRQAAGRGLQLLFYSVGIGQISSEVPQNLSASRPQDRQFILSSKKLLLSDSGFYLCAWTGVSNEKLFFGSGTQLSVL.

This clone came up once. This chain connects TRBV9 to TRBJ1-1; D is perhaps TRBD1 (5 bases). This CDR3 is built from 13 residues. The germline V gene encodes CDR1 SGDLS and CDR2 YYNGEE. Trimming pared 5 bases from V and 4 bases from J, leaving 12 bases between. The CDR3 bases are TGTGCCAGCAGAGCGTTCGGGGGCACTGAAGCTTTCTTT. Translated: CASRAFGGTEAFF.

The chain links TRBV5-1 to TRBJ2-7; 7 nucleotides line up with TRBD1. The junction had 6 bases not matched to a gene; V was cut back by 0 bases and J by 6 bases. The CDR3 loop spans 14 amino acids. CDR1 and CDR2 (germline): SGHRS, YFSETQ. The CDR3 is CASSLGDTGVEQYV. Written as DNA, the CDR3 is TGCGCCAGCAGCTTGGGGGATACAGGGGTCGAGCAGTACGTC.

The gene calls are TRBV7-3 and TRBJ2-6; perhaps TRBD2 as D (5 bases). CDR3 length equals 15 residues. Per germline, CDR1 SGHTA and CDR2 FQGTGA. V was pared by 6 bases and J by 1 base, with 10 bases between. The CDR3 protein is CASRHEGSGANVLTF. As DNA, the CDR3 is TGTGCCAGCAGACACGAGGGTTCTGGGGCCAACGTCCTGACTTTC. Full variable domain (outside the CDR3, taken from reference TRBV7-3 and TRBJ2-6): GAGVSQTPSNKVTEKGKYVELRCDPISGHTALYWYRQSLGQGPEFLIYFQGTGAADDSGLPNDRFFAVRPEGSVSTLKIQRTERGDSAVYLCASRHEGSGANVLTFGAGSRLTVL.

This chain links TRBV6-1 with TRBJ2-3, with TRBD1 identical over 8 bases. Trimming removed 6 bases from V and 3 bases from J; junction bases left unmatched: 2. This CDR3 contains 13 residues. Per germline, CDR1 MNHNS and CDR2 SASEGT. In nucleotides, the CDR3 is TGTGCCAGCAGAAGACAGGGGACAGATACGCAGTATTTT. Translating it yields CASRRQGTDTQYF.

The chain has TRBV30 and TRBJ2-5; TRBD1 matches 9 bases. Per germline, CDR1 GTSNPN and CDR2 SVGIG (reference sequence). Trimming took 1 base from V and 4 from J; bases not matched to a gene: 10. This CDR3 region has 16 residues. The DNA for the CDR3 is TGTGCCTGGAGTGCCGGGACAGGGAGTTTTCGAGAGACCCAGTACTTC. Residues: CAWSAGTGSFRETQYF.

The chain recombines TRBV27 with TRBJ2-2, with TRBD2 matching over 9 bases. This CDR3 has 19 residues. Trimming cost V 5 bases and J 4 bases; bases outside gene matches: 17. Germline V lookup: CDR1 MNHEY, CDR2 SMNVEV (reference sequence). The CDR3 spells CASSPLGAGGPSGTGELFF. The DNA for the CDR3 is TGTGCCAGCAGTCCCCTCGGCGCGGGAGGGCCCTCGGGCACCGGGGAGCTGTTTTTT.

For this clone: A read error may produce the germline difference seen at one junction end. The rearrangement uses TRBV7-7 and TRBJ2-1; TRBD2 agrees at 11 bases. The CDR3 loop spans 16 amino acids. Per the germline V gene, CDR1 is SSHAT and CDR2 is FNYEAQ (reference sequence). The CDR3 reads CASSLGRLAGYNEQFF. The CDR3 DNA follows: TGTGCTAGCAGCTTAGGTCGACTAGCGGGGTACAATGAGCAGTTCTTC.

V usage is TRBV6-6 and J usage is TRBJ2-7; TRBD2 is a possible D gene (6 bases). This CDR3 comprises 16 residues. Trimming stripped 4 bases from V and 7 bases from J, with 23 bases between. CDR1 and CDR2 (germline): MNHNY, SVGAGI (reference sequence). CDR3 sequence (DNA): TGTGCCAGCAGTTTCCAAAGGGATGGGGGGTTGGGGGAGCAGTACGTC. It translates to CASSFQRDGGLGEQYV.

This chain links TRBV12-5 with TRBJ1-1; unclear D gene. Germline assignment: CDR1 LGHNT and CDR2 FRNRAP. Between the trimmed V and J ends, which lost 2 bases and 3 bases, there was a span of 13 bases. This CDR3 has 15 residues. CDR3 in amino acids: CASGLRAVGDTEAFF. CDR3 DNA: TGTGCTAGTGGTTTGAGGGCGGTCGGGGACACTGAAGCTTTCTTT.

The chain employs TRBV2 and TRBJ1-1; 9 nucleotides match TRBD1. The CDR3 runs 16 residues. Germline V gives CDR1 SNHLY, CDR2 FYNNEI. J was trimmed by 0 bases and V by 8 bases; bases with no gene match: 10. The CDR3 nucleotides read TGTGCCAGCTCTAGTCCGGGACAGGGCTTGAACACTGAAGCTTTCTTT. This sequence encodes CASSSPGQGLNTEAFF.

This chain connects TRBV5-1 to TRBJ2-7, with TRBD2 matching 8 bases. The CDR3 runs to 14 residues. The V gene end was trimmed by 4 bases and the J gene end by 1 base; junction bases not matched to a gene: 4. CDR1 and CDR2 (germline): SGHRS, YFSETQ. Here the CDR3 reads CASSITSGSYEQYV. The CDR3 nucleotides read TGCGCCAGCAGCATTACTAGCGGTTCCTACGAGCAGTACGTC.

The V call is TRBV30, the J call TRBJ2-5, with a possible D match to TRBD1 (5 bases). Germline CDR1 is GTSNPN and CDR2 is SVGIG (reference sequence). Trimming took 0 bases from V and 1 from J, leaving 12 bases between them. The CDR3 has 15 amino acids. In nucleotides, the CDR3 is TGTGCCTGGAGTGTAGGGGCAGGACGCCAAGAGACCCAGTACTTC. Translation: CAWSVGAGRQETQYF.